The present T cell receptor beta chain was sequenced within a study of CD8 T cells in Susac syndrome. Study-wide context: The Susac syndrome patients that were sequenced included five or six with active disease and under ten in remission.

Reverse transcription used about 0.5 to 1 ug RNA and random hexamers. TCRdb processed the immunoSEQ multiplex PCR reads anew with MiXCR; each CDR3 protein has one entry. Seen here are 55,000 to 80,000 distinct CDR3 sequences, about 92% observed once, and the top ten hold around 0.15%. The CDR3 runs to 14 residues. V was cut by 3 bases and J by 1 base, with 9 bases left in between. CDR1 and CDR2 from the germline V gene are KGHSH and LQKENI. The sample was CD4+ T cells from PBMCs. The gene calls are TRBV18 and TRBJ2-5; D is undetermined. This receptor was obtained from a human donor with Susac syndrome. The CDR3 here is CASSPPEAQETQYF. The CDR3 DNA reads TGTGCCAGCTCACCTCCAGAGGCCCAAGAGACCCAGTACTTC.